This entry lists 4 T cell receptor beta chains sequenced from one sample in a study of T cells after yellow fever vaccination. TCRdb redid the calling of the 5' RACE reads with MiXCR, one entry per CDR3 protein. The profile shows a few hundred thousand distinct CDR3 sequences, roughly a sixth of them singletons. The sample was PBMCs, taken around 5 days after the first yellow fever vaccination. These receptors were obtained from a man aged 18 to 30 who received the YFV17D yellow fever vaccine.

This clonotype has only a few counts. This chain joins TRBV19 and TRBJ2-2; D unclear. Germline V gene sequence: CDR1 LNHDA, CDR2 SQIVND (reference sequence). The CDR3 covers 17 residues. V lost 5 bases, J lost 4 bases, and 20 bases lay in between. The CDR3, as DNA: TGTGCCAGTAGTGCCTCCCTTTACAGTCTGGGCACCGGGGAGCTGTTTTTT. It codes for CASSASLYSLGTGELFF.

This clonotype turned up a few times. The DNA of the CDR3 is TGCGCCAGCACACGGACAGATATTAGCACAGATACGCAGTATTTT. It encodes CASTRTDISTDTQYF. The rearrangement joins TRBV5-1 to TRBJ2-3; TRBD1 might be the D (6 bases). CDR3 length equals 15 residues. Looked up from germline, CDR1 is SGHRS and CDR2 is YFSETQ. V was shortened by 6 bases and J by 0 bases, with 14 bases between the two germline ends.

In its sample, this clonotype was seen many times. The gene calls are TRBV5-1 and TRBJ1-5; D gene uncertain. Germline CDR1 reads SGHRS; CDR2 reads YFSETQ. Trimming shortened V by 2 bases and J by 0 bases, and 9 bases separated the two germline ends. The CDR3 sequence is 15 residues long. The chain's CDR3 is CASSLFPDSNQPQHF. The CDR3 bases are TGCGCCAGCAGCTTATTTCCAGATAGCAATCAGCCCCAGCATTTT.

V gene TRBV5-1 combines with J gene TRBJ1-1; D gene uncertain. Germline V gives CDR1 SGHRS, CDR2 YFSETQ. The CDR3 contains 13 residues. V was trimmed by 0 bases and J by 4 bases, leaving 7 bases between them. In DNA form, the CDR3 reads TGCGCCAGCAGCTTGGGGTGGGTCACTGAAGCTTTCTTT. Translating gives CASSLGWVTEAFF.